The following is a T cell receptor beta chain sequence with its context. Its antigen target is currently unknown. Base-call qualities are not available, and no considerably larger clone is one nucleotide away. Sequencing took place on an Illumina HiSeq 1500. The raw public reads went through TCRdb reprocessing: fastp at Q25, MiXCR clone calling, in-frame beta chains kept. Entries are consolidated by CDR3 protein sequence, retaining the most common genes and DNA. The table for this sample lists roughly 250,000 distinct CDR3 sequences; more than 9% of them were counted only once. The top ten clonotypes cover 1.5% to 2% of the sample. The sample belongs to a study of T cell repertoires in cytomegalovirus infection (dated by TCRdb to the late 2010s). Broadly, across the study: Donor HLA type was relevant to the analysis, because carriage of CMV infection together with the matching HLA type was indicated by public TCR beta signatures. Here is what the overall study found, with its caveats: In both this cohort and an independent cohort of 352 donors, the cumulative frequency of public TCR beta family members distinguished carriers of CMV infection plus the relevant HLA type. The ex vivo response was dominated by HLA-C-restricted CMV-specific TCR beta clonotypes, and the single most frequent clonotype in two of eight donors was supplied by these HLA-C-restricted clonotypes.

The CDR3 spans 14 residues, from the cysteine through the phenylalanine. CDR3 DNA only is kept here, 42 bases in frame from base 1. The V and J ends are trimmed by 3 bases and 1 base, leaving 6 bases between them. Via the germline V gene (reference sequence), CDR1 is LNHDA and CDR2 SQIVND. The chain employs TRBV19 and TRBJ2-2; the D gene identity is not certain. Source material: PBMCs. This clonotype was obtained from a human donor in good health (CMV status not recorded). Some clones in this sample may be carry-over from other donors' samples. The CDR3 here reads CASSMLENTGELFF. DNA sequence: TGTGCCAGTAGTATGCTGGAGAACACCGGGGAGCTGTTTTTT.